This entry is about one TCR beta chain. This clone was found a few times. Its binding antigen is unknown. Per-base quality was not reported, and no clone a single base away is much larger than it. The sample holds other DNA sequences that translate to the same CDR3. The time point tag for this specimen amounts to: cycle 1 day 1 (C1D1), immediately before nivolumab initiation. Every trial patient had relapsed after autologous stem cell transplantation, and cohorts A, B and C differed in prior brentuximab vedotin exposure. The trial cohort comprised a few dozen patients with relapsed/refractory classical Hodgkin lymphoma whose best overall responses were complete response, partial response or progressive disease. Trial patients were treated with single-agent nivolumab in the multi-cohort phase II CheckMate 205 trial. An independent review committee assessed best overall response by applying the 2007 International Working Group response criteria. Trial PBMCs were obtained immediately prior to nivolumab initiation (C1D1) and on therapy at cycle 2 day 1 and cycle 4 day 1. After peripheral blood was drawn into 8 mL Vacutainer Cell Preparation Tubes, PBMCs were isolated by centrifugation and then cryopreserved.

This specimen comes from a study of PD-1 blockade in classical Hodgkin lymphoma (TCRdb year 2020). Background on the whole study: Nivolumab dosing was 3 mg/kg intravenously every 2 weeks, continuing until either disease progression or unacceptable toxicity. The study used TCR beta sequencing and CyTOF to define a peripheral blood immune signature of response to PD-1 blockade in classical Hodgkin lymphoma.

Genomic DNA was isolated using the Qiagen DNeasy kit from unsorted PBMCs as well as from negatively selected CD4+ and CD8+ fractions. TCR beta CDR3 regions were subjected to amplification by immunoSEQ multiplex PCR with primers that anneal to V and J segments. A synthetic immune receptor repertoire was used to minimize amplification bias, and any residual bias was removed computationally once sequencing was done. For the original study's pipeline: Repertoire diversity was quantified as the Shannon entropy index using custom Python scripts. Unsorted, CD4+ and CD8+ repertoires were analyzed separately, except in combined analyses where CD4+ and CD8+ sequences were merged in silico. Clonal expansion was defined as at least a 2-fold frequency increase after treatment relative to C1D1, with a pseudocount of 0.5 for undetected baseline clones. Singleton clones were defined as clones with 0 or 1 copy at C1D1, and non-singleton clones were defined as clones with 2 or more copies. By matching protein sequences in sorted samples from the same patient, clones expanded in unsorted samples were annotated as CD4+, CD8+ or unknown. Wilcoxon tests were applied to paired samples to test diversity changes from C1D1 to C4D1. The table comes from immuneACCESS by way of TCRdb, which keeps in-frame sequences with V and J called. Part of the clones is missing from these tables; in studies checked, under half for an unresolved V gene and the rest for unknown reasons. D and trimming come from the DNA, and the V and J calls and clone size come from that table. The sample contains tens of thousands of clones, roughly 82% of them found a single time. The ten largest clones represent approximately 32% of the sample.

Paper-wide results and their limitations: By C4D1, a significant rise was seen in CD4+ TCR diversity but not in CD8+ TCR diversity (p=0.0027 vs p=0.16), and the rise was most apparent among complete responders (p=0.02). Baseline diversity similar to that of newly diagnosed patients was observed in trial patients achieving complete response, whereas significantly lower diversity was observed in partial responders and progressors. Lower diversity was observed in patients in whom nivolumab was started less than 1 year after ASCT, and these patients were excluded from later analyses so that confounding by immune reconstitution would be avoided. Baseline TCR diversity was reported to be lower in newly diagnosed patients than in healthy donors and to be lower still in relapsed/refractory patients. The study was limited to a single clinical trial cohort, and causes of repertoire differences, possibly disease activity or prior therapy, remained undefined.

Inclusive of the bounding cysteine and phenylalanine, the CDR3 is 13 residues long. The DNA shown is the 39-base CDR3, in frame from base 1. The V end loses 6 bases and the J end loses 2 bases, and a stretch of 10 bases separates them. CDR1 SGHTA and CDR2 FQGNSA are derived from the germline V gene. The clonotype comes from a human donor with classical Hodgkin lymphoma. The rearrangement combines TRBV7-2 with TRBJ1-1, with the D segment identity uncertain. The input for sequencing was peripheral blood mononuclear cells (PBMCs), taken at baseline. The encoded CDR3 is CASSSGPNTEAFF. The bases read TGTGCCAGCAGTTCCGGGCCAAACACTGAAGCTTTCTTT.